Shown below are 26 T cell receptor beta chains from a single sample sequenced in a study of T cells after yellow fever vaccination. TCRdb re-called the 5' RACE reads through MiXCR, storing one row per CDR3 protein. The sample includes 500,000 to 650,000 distinct CDR3 sequences, approximately 13% seen only once; the top ten take 14% to 15%. Here the sequenced sample was PBMCs, taken on the day of the yellow fever booster vaccination. The receptors were gathered from a man under 40 who received the YFV17D yellow fever vaccine.

This clonotype was picked up a small number of times. The chain uses TRBV7-2 and TRBJ2-4, with D unclear. The length of the CDR3 is 17 residues. Germline V lookup: CDR1 SGHTA, CDR2 FQGNSA. V was clipped by 0 bases and J by 0 bases, with 12 bases between them. The CDR3 coding sequence is TGTGCCAGCAGCTTAGCACACCAAGTTTTAGCCAAAAACATTCAGTACTTC. Its translation: CASSLAHQVLAKNIQYF.

This clonotype came up many times. This sequence joins TRBV7-2 and TRBJ2-7; weak D call: TRBD1 (6 bases). This CDR3 has 13 amino acids. The germline CDR1 and CDR2 sequences are SGHTA and FQGNSA. Trimming removed 6 bases at V and 1 base at J, with 10 bases between. CDR3 sequence reads: CASSTGSSYEQYF. CDR3 DNA sequence: TGTGCCAGCAGTACAGGGTCGTCCTACGAGCAGTACTTC.

The table lists this clonotype with a few counts. The chain links TRBV5-1 to TRBJ2-1; D perhaps matches TRBD1 (6 bases). Germline assignment: CDR1 SGHRS and CDR2 YFSETQ. This CDR3 contains 14 residues. Trimming shortened V by 5 bases and J by 5 bases, and 14 bases separated the two germline ends. Here the CDR3 reads CASRRVGQNNEQFF. CDR3 DNA sequence: TGCGCCAGCAGAAGAGTCGGACAGAACAATGAGCAGTTCTTC.

This clonotype turned up a few times. At one of its ends the junction is not consistent with the germline gene, which may arise from a read error. The chain has TRBV7-2 and TRBJ2-7, with 9 bases that match TRBD2. This CDR3 region has 15 residues. Germline V gene data show CDR1 as SGHTA and CDR2 as FQGNSA. The CDR3: CASTLHLAGAYEQYF. The CDR3, as DNA: TGTGCCAGCACCTTACACTTAGCGGGGGCCTACGAGCAGTACTTC.

This clonotype was detected only a few times. This chain connects TRBV20-1 to TRBJ1-1; 7 bases agree with TRBD1. The CDR3 sequence is 13 residues long. V trimming: 1 base; J trimming: 7 bases; junction bases outside the gene matches: 6. The germline CDR1 and CDR2 sequences are DFQATT and SNEGSKA (reference sequence). This CDR3 reads CSARGYRDSEAFF. CDR3 coding DNA: TGCAGTGCTAGAGGCTACCGGGACAGTGAAGCTTTCTTT.

The chain recombines TRBV11-2 with TRBJ2-1, with TRBD1 matching 9 bases. The CDR3 extends over 16 amino acids. The germline V gene encodes CDR1 SGHAT and CDR2 FQNNGV. With 5 bases clipped from V and 7 bases from J, the junction kept 12 bases outside the gene matches. The CDR3 DNA reads as TGTGCCAGCAGCCCCAACCCGGACAGGGGTGGAAATGAGCAGTTCTTC. Translating it yields CASSPNPDRGGNEQFF.

The table lists this clonotype with a few counts. V is TRBV29-1 and J is TRBJ2-2; the D gene is possibly TRBD2 (6 bases). The CDR3 has 12 amino acids. In germline, CDR1 is SQVTM, CDR2 ANQGSEA. V was shortened by 6 bases and J by 7 bases, with 12 bases between the two germline ends. The CDR3 DNA reads as TGCAGCGTGGTTGGGGAGGACGGGGAGCTGTTTTTT. Protein product: CSVVGEDGELFF.

This clonotype has only a few counts. The CDR3 DNA follows: TGTGCCAGCAGCCAGGGCGGGAACAAGGATACGCAGTATTTT. It translates to CASSQGGNKDTQYF. The gene calls are TRBV3-1 and TRBJ2-3; D is possibly TRBD2 (6 bases). Trimming took 3 bases from V and 6 from J, leaving 13 bases between them. Germline loops: CDR1 LGHDT, CDR2 YNNKEL (reference sequence). The length of the CDR3 is 14 residues.

This clonotype was found a few times. The rearrangement links TRBV29-1 to TRBJ1-1; 8 bases align to TRBD1. After removal of 3 bases from V and 11 bases from J, the junction contained 11 bases not matched to a gene. Germline assignment: CDR1 SQVTM and CDR2 ANQGSEA. The CDR3 sequence is 13 residues long. The CDR3 spells CSVEKRTGTAAFF. The CDR3 bases are TGCAGCGTTGAGAAGAGGACAGGGACGGCCGCTTTCTTT.

This clonotype has a handful of counts. The genes are TRBV19 and TRBJ1-2; the D is unclear. Germline assignment: CDR1 LNHDA and CDR2 SQIVND (reference sequence). CDR3 length: 13 residues. The ends were cut back, 5 bases at V and 4 bases at J, with 11 bases in the middle. This CDR3 is CASSLEVSYGYTF. DNA of the CDR3: TGTGCCAGTAGTCTGGAGGTGAGCTATGGCTACACCTTC.

The CDR3 DNA follows: TGCAGTGGCGTAGGACGGAGACTAGCGGGAGGGCTTAGTAATGAGCAGTTCTTC. Protein sequence: CSGVGRRLAGGLSNEQFF. V usage is TRBV20-1 and J usage is TRBJ2-1; 14 bases are a match to TRBD2. Germline loops: CDR1 DFQATT, CDR2 SNEGSKA (reference sequence). J was trimmed by 7 bases and V by 7 bases; bases with no gene match: 18. The CDR3 is 18 amino acids.

A few counts support this clonotype. As DNA, the CDR3 is TGCAGTGCTGCCCGGACAAGCCAAGAGACCCAGTACTTC. Its protein is CSAARTSQETQYF. The chain uses TRBV20-1 and TRBJ2-5, with a possible D match to TRBD1 (5 bases). Per the germline V gene, CDR1 is DFQATT and CDR2 is SNEGSKA (reference sequence). V gave up 5 bases and J gave up 1 base, with 11 bases separating them. This CDR3 spans 13 amino acids.

The chain is built from TRBV12-3 or TRBV12-4 and TRBJ2-3, with 11 bases identical to TRBD1. The J segment lost 5 bases and the V segment lost 6 bases, leaving 4 bases of the junction unmatched. The length of the CDR3 is 14 residues. As DNA, the CDR3 is TGTGCCAGCAGCGGACAGGGGGCATTAGATACGCAGTATTTT. Protein: CASSGQGALDTQYF.

Notes on this clonotype: One end of the junction is discordant with germline, which a read error may explain. J is TRBJ2-1 and V is TRBV9, with D perhaps matching TRBD2 (5 bases). The germline V gene encodes CDR1 SGDLS and CDR2 YYNGEE. The CDR3 length is 16 residues. CDR3 loop: CASSVEVVRGSNEHFF. The CDR3 coding sequence is TGTGCCAGCAGCGTAGAGGTGGTCCGTGGGAGCAATGAGCATTTCTTC. Full variable domain (rest looked up from reference TRBV9 and TRBJ2-1): DSGVTQTPKHLITATGQRVTLRCSPRSGDLSVYWYQQSLDQGLQFLIQYYNGEERAKGNILERFSAQQFPDLHSELNLSSLELGDSALYFCASSVEVVRGSNEHFFGPGTRLTVL.

The chain uses TRBV18 and TRBJ2-1, with TRBD1 identical over 10 bases. The CDR3 spans 13 residues. The germline V gene encodes CDR1 KGHSH and CDR2 LQKENI. V lost 5 bases, J lost 5 bases, and 0 bases stayed unmatched. For the CDR3, the DNA is TGTGCCAGCTCAGGACAGGGGGACAATGAGCAGTTCTTC. Amino acid sequence: CASSGQGDNEQFF.

V gene TRBV6-6 combines with J gene TRBJ2-1; no clear D gene. The V end lost 7 bases, the J end lost 5 bases, and 9 bases lay between the germline ends. This CDR3 comprises 12 residues. The germline V gene encodes CDR1 MNHNY and CDR2 SVGAGI (reference sequence). The CDR3 DNA follows: TGTGCCAGCAAGGTCCCAGACAATGAGCAGTTCTTC. The encoded protein is CASKVPDNEQFF.

The V gene is TRBV20-1, the J gene TRBJ2-1; no clear D. The V end lost 5 bases, the J end lost 5 bases, and 4 bases lay between the germline ends. The CDR3 length is 10 residues. Germline assignment: CDR1 DFQATT and CDR2 SNEGSKA (reference sequence). CDR3 residues: CSAEHNEQFF. For the CDR3, the DNA is TGCAGTGCTGAGCACAATGAGCAGTTCTTC.

The chain couples TRBV29-1 to TRBJ1-2; no clear D. The CDR3 sequence is 11 residues long. Germline CDR1 is SQVTM and CDR2 is ANQGSEA. V was clipped by 0 bases and J by 2 bases, with 1 base between them. Here the CDR3 reads CSVEENYGYTF. In DNA, the CDR3 is TGCAGCGTTGAAGAGAACTATGGCTACACCTTC.

This clonotype was counted a few times. The junction departs from germline at one end; a sequencing error may be responsible. The CDR3 spells CCARDSGRSSYNEQFF. CDR3 nucleotide sequence: TGCTGTGCTAGAGATTCTGGACGAAGCTCCTACAATGAGCAGTTCTTC. The gene calls are TRBV20-1 and TRBJ2-1; D remains unclear. The CDR3 spans 16 residues. Looked up from germline, CDR1 is DFQATT and CDR2 is SNEGSKA (reference sequence).

This clonotype was seen more than once but under ten times. The chain combines TRBV7-8 with TRBJ2-5; D is undetermined. V was shortened by 2 bases and J by 4 bases, with 17 bases between the two germline ends. In germline, CDR1 is SGHVS, CDR2 FQNEAQ. The CDR3 totals 16 residues. The CDR3 region is CASSLLRSRSAETQYF. CDR3 coding DNA: TGTGCCAGCAGCTTACTTCGCTCGCGTTCGGCAGAGACCCAGTACTTC.

V and J are TRBV5-8 and TRBJ2-3; D is perhaps TRBD1 (5 bases). The CDR3 loop spans 13 amino acids. In germline, CDR1 is SGHTS, CDR2 YDEGEE. V was cut by 0 bases and J by 6 bases, with 8 bases left in between. This chain's CDR3 is CASSLGKGDTQYF. The CDR3 bases are TGTGCCAGCAGCTTGGGGAAGGGGGATACGCAGTATTTT.

V usage is TRBV7-6 and J usage is TRBJ2-7; tentatively, D is TRBD1 (5 bases). Germline V gene data show CDR1 as SGHVS and CDR2 as FNYEAQ. This CDR3 has 15 residues. V lost 5 bases, J lost 5 bases, and 19 bases lay in between. The chain's CDR3 is CASSLMGSHRNEQYF. The CDR3 DNA follows: TGTGCCAGCAGCCTTATGGGCAGCCACAGGAACGAGCAGTACTTC.

This clonotype came up a few times. This chain connects TRBV28 to TRBJ2-3, with D uncertain. V lost 6 bases and J 2 bases, leaving 12 bases between the germline ends. Germline V gene sequence: CDR1 MDHEN, CDR2 SYDVKM. The length of the CDR3 is 14 residues. The CDR3 here is CASRLAENTDTQYF. The CDR3 DNA is TGTGCCAGCAGATTGGCGGAAAACACAGATACGCAGTATTTT.

The sample holds a few counts of this clonotype. The chain links TRBV6-2 or TRBV6-3 to TRBJ2-1; 7 positions agree with TRBD2. Per germline, CDR1 MNHEY and CDR2 SVGEGT. The CDR3 is 15 amino acids. Trimming cost V 6 bases and J 0 bases; bases outside gene matches: 5. CDR3: CASRGLLSSYNEQFF. For the CDR3, the DNA is TGTGCCAGCAGGGGACTACTCAGCTCCTACAATGAGCAGTTCTTC.

This chain uses TRBV7-8 with TRBJ2-4; 9 bases are a match to TRBD1. Germline assignment: CDR1 SGHVS and CDR2 FQNEAQ. CDR3 length: 15 residues. Germline trimming cut 6 bases from V and 7 bases from J; bases unmatched to any gene: 10. CDR3 residues: CASSYSWDRVNIQYF. The CDR3 DNA follows: TGTGCCAGCAGTTACTCCTGGGACAGGGTGAACATTCAGTACTTC.

V is TRBV20-1 and J is TRBJ2-1; a possible D gene is TRBD2 (5 bases). Germline V CDR1 and CDR2: DFQATT, SNEGSKA (reference sequence). This CDR3 spans 13 amino acids. The germline V and J ends were trimmed by 6 bases and 2 bases, with 11 bases remaining between them. The CDR3 DNA follows: TGCAGTGCCCCCGGGAAACCCTACAATGAGCAGTTCTTC. Translating it yields CSAPGKPYNEQFF.